This T cell receptor beta chain was captured by sequencing in a study of T cell changes during pregnancy in multiple sclerosis (dated 2019 in TCRdb). With regard to the full study: Changes in the T cell repertoire over the course of pregnancy were examined in this study in women with multiple sclerosis.

Libraries were prepared through the immunoSEQ multiplex PCR assay. Imported from immuneACCESS, the table was reduced by TCRdb to in-frame sequences with V and J called. These copies leave out some clones; in studies compared against another copy, an unresolved V gene accounts for under half, and the cause of the remainder is not known. The sample data list around 57,000 clones, and 90% of these were observed just once. In total, the top ten clones hold 5.5% to 7% of the sample. There are 15 amino acids in the CDR3, from cysteine to phenylalanine inclusive. Just the 45-base CDR3 DNA is kept, in frame starting at base 1. V is clipped by 7 bases and J by 6 bases, and the sequence between their germline boundaries is 21 bases long. Reading the germline V gene gives CDR1 MGHRA and CDR2 YSYEKL. About this clone itself: What this receptor recognizes is not known. The input lacks base qualities; no much larger clone sits a single base away.

This receptor was obtained from a female donor in good health, enrolled as a control in a pregnancy study. The sample in question was peripheral blood, obtained in the third trimester of pregnancy. Here the chain combines TRBV4-1 and TRBJ1-2, with the D gene too uncertain to name. The DNA sequence is TGCGCCAGCACCACCCTGAGCAACCCCGAGGATGGCTACACCTTC. This translates into CASTTLSNPEDGYTF.